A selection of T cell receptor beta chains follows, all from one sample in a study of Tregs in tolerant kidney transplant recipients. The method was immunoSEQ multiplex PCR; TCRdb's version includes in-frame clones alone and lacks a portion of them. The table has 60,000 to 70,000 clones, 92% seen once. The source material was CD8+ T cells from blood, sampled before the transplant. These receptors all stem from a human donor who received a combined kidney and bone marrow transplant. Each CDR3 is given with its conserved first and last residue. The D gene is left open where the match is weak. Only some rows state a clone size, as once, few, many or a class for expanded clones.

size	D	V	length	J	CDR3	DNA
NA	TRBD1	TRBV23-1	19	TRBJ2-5	CASSPPGQGGSKARETQYF	TGCGCCAGCAGTCCTCCGGGACAGGGAGGGTCAAAGGCCAGGGAGACCCAGTACTTC
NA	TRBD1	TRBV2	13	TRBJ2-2	CASSVTGSGELFF	TGTGCCAGCAGTGTGACAGGGTCCGGGGAGCTGTTTTTT
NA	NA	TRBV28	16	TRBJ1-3	CASSLTREGSGNTIYF	TGTGCCAGCAGTTTAACCAGGGAAGGCTCTGGAAACACCATATATTTT
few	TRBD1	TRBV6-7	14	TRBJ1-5	CASSWDRVNQPQHF	TGTGCCAGCAGTTGGGACAGGGTCAATCAGCCCCAGCATTTT
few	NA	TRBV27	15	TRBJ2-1	CASSLVRVRADEQFF	TGTGCCAGCAGTTTAGTCAGGGTTCGGGCAGATGAGCAGTTCTTC
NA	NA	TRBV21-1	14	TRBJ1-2	CASDPGTGDPRVTF	TGTGCCAGCGACCCCGGGACAGGGGATCCCAGGGTCACCTTC
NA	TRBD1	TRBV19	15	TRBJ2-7	CASSIGDRAFYEQYF	TGTGCCAGTAGTATTGGGGACAGAGCCTTCTACGAGCAGTACTTC
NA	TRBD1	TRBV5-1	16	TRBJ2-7	CASSSGDRGLSYEQYF	TGCGCCAGCAGCTCGGGAGACAGGGGCCTTTCCTACGAGCAGTACTTC
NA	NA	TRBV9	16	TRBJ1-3	CASSVASGGSGNTIYF	TGTGCCAGCAGCGTAGCATCCGGGGGATCTGGAAACACCATATATTTT
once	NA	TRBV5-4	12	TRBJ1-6	CASSADYSPLHF	TGTGCCAGCAGCGCCGACTATTCACCCCTCCACTTT
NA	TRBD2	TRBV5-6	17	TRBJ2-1	CASSLVSSGGAGNEQFF	TGTGCCAGCAGCTTGGTCTCTAGCGGGGGGGCAGGCAATGAGCAGTTCTTC
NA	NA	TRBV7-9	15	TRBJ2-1	CASSLVPGIRNEQFF	TGTGCCAGCAGCTTAGTCCCCGGGATTAGAAATGAGCAGTTCTTC
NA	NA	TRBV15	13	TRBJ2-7	CATSSRVSYEQYF	TGTGCCACCAGCTCCCGGGTCTCCTACGAGCAGTACTTC
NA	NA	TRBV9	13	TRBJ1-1	CASSVSGGSEAFF	TGTGCCAGCAGCGTAAGTGGGGGCTCTGAAGCTTTCTTT
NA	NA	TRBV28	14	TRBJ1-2	CASRGGGGYYGYTF	TGTGCCAGCAGGGGCGGGGGGGGGTACTATGGCTACACCTTC
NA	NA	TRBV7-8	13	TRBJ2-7	CASSLGQDYEQYF	TGTGCCAGCAGCTTAGGGCAAGACTACGAGCAGTACTTC
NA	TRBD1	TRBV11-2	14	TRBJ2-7	CASSPDRAFYEQYF	TGTGCCAGCAGCCCGGACAGGGCGTTCTACGAGCAGTACTTC
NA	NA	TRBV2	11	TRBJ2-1	CASSTTGWQFF	TGTGCCAGCAGCACAACAGGGTGGCAGTTCTTC